This T cell receptor (beta chain) appears in the sequencing data of a study of CD8 T cells in ankylosing spondylitis. CDR3 size: 18 residues. Germline CDR1 DFQATT, CDR2 SNEGSKA (reference sequence). This clonotype was counted at least ten times. The antigen remains undetermined. The germline gene is not matched at one end of the junction; a read error may be the cause. In making TCR beta libraries, quantitative 5'-RACE with molecular barcodes was used. Each CDR3 protein is one row after TCRdb ran MiXCR on the 5' RACE reads. Among 200,000 to 250,000 distinct CDR3 sequences, about 10% were seen once, and the ten largest hold roughly a fifth. Study-wide findings and caveats: Disease-linked clones were reportedly significantly enriched in matched ankylosing spondylitis synovial fluid. Disease-linked clones were CD8+ and relatively rare in peripheral blood. Earlier studies detected some motif variants in reactive arthritis synovial fluid and blood.

The V gene is TRBV20-1, the J gene TRBJ2-1, with TRBD1 as a possible D gene (6 bases). The TCR sequence derives from a male donor with ankylosing spondylitis or in good health (not recorded which). The sequenced sample consisted of blood, either unsorted or a sorted T cell fraction (not recorded which). The CDR3 DNA sequence: TGCAGTGCAAGAGCGTTACTTAGCCAGGGGCGCGTTCTCAATGAGCAGTTCTTC. Translating gives CSARALLSQGRVLNEQFF.